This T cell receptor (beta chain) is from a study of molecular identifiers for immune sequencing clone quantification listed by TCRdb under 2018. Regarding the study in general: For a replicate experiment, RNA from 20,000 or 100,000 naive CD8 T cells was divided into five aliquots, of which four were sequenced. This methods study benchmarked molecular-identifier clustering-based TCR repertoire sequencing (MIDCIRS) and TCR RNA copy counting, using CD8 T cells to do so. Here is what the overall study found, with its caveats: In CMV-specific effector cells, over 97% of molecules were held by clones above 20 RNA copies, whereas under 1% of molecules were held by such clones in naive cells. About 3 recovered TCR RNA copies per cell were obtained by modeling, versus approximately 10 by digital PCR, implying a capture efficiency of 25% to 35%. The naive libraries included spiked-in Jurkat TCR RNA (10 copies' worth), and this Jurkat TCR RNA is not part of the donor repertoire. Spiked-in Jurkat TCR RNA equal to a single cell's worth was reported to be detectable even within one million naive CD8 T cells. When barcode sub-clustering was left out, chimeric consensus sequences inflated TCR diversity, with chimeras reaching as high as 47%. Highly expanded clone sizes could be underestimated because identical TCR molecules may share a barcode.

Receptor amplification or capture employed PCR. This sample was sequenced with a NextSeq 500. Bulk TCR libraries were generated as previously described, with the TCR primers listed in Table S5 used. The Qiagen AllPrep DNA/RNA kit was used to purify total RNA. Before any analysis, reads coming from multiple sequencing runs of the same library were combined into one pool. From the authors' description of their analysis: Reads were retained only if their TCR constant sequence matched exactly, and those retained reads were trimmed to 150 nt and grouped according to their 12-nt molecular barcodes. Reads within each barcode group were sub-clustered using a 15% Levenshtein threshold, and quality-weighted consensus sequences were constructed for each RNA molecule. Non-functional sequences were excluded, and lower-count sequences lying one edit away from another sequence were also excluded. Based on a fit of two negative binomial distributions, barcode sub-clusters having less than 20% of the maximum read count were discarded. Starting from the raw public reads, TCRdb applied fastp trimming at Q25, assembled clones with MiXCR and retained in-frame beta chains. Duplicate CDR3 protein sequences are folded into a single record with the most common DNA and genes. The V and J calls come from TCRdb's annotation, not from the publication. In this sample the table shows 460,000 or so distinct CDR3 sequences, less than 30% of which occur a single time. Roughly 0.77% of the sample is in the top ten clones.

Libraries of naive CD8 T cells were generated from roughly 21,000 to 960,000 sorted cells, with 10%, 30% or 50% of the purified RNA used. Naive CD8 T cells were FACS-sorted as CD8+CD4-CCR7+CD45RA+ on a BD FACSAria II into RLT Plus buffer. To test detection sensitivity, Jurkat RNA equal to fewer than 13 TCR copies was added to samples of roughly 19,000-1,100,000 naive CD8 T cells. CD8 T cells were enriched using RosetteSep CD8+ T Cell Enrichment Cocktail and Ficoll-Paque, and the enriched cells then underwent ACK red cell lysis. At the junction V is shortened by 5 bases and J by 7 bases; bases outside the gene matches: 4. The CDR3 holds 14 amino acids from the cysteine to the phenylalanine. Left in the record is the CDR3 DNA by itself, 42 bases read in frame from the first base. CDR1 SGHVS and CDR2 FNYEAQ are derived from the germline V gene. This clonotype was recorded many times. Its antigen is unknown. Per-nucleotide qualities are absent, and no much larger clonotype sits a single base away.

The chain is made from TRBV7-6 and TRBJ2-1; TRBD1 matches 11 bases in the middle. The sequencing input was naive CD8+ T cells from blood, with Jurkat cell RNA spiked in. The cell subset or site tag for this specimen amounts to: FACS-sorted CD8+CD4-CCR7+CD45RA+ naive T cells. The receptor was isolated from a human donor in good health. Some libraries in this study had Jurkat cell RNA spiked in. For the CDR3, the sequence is CASSADRGQNEQFF. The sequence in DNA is TGTGCCAGCAGCGCGGACAGGGGGCAGAATGAGCAGTTCTTC.